This T cell receptor (beta chain) was observed in a study of patients and donors after allogeneic stem cell transplantation. Germline-derived CDR1 and CDR2 are SGHNT and YYREEE (reference sequence). The CDR3 is 15 amino acids. Trimming pared 5 bases from V and 5 bases from J, leaving 19 bases between. Using its own MiXCR run on the RT-PCR reads, TCRdb lists one record per CDR3 protein. The data contain about 1,800 distinct CDR3 sequences, 13% to 15% of them singletons. The TCR was taken from a human donor who was either an allogeneic HSCT recipient or a stem cell or donor lymphocyte infusion donor (not recorded which). It is not recorded whose cells these are; they may come from a transplant donor. Sample: blood, either unsorted or a sorted T cell fraction (not recorded which). V is TRBV5-4 and J is TRBJ2-5, with D perhaps TRBD2 (6 bases). Here the CDR3 reads CASSSPLEGRETQYF. CDR3 nucleotides: TGTGCCAGCAGTTCGCCATTGGAGGGTCGGGAGACCCAGTACTTC. Variable domain in full (rest from reference TRBV5-4 and TRBJ2-5): ETGVTQSPTHLIKTRGQQVTLRCSSQSGHNTVSWYQQALGQGPQFIFQYYREEENGRGNFPPRFSGLQFPNYSSELNVNALELDDSALYLCASSSPLEGRETQYFGPGTRLLVL.